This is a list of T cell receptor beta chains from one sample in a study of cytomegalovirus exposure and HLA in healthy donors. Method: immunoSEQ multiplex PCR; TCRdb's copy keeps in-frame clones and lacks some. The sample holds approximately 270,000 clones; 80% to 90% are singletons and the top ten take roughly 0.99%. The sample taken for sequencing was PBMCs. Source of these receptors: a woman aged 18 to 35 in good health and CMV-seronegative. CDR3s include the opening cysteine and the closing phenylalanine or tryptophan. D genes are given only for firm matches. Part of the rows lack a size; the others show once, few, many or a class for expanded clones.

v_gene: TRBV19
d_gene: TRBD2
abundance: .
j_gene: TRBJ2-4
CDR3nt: TGTGCCAGTAGAGGAGCGGGGACTAGCGGGAAAAACATTCAGTACTTC
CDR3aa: CASRGAGTSGKNIQYF

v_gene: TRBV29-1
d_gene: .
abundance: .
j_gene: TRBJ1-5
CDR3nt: TGCAGCGTTGAGCAGGGGACCCTTAATCAGCCCCAGCATTTT
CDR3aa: CSVEQGTLNQPQHF

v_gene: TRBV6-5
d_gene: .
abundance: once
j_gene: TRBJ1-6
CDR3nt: TGTGCCAGCAGCCGAGGGGGTCTAGAATCACCCCTCCACTTT
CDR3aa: CASSRGGLESPLHF

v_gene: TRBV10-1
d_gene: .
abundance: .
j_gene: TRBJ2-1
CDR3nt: TGCGCCAGCAGCGACAACAATGAGCAGTTCTTC
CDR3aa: CASSDNNEQFF

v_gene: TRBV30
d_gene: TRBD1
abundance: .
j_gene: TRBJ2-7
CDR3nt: TGTGCCTACGGGGGACAGGGAACCTACGAGCAGTACTTC
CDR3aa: CAYGGQGTYEQYF

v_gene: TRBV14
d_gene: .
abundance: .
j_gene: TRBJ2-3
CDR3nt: TGTGCCAGCAGCCCTACGACGGGACTCGCAGATACGCAGTATTTT
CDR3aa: CASSPTTGLADTQYF

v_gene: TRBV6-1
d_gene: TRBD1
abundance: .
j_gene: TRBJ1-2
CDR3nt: TGTGCCAGCAGTGGACTACAAGGGACAGCTAACTATGGCTACACCTTC
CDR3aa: CASSGLQGTANYGYTF

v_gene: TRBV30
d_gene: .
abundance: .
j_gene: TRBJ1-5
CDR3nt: TGTGCCTGGAGCGCCCGGGGGGATCAGCCCCAGCATTTT
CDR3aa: CAWSARGDQPQHF

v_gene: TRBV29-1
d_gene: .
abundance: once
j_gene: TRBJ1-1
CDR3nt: TGCAGCGTTGCTGAGACAGGATTGTTCTTT
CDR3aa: CSVAETGLFF

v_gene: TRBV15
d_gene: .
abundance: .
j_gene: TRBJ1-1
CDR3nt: TGTGCCACCAGCAGAGAATACGTCGGGGCTGAAGCTTTCTTT
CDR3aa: CATSREYVGAEAFF

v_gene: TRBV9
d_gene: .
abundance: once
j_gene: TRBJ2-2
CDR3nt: TGTGCCAGCAGCGCGAGAGGCAGGGGAGCTGTCGGGGAGCTGTTTTTT
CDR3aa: CASSARGRGAVGELFF

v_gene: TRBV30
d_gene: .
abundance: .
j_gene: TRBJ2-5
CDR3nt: TGTGCCTGGAGTGTTGGGAGTTACAAAGAGACCCAGTACTTC
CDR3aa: CAWSVGSYKETQYF

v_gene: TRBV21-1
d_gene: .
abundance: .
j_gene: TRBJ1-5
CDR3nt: TGTGCCAGCAGCAAAGGAGGGCAAGGTACAAAGCAGCCCCAGCATTTT
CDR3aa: CASSKGGQGTKQPQHF

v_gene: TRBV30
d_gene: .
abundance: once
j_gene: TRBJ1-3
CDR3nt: TGTGCCTGGAGTTCCCTCTCTGGAAACACCATATATTTT
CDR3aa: CAWSSLSGNTIYF

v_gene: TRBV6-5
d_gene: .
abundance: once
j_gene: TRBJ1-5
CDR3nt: TGTGCCAGCAGGACCGGGCAGGGTAGCAATCAGCCCCAGCATTTT
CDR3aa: CASRTGQGSNQPQHF

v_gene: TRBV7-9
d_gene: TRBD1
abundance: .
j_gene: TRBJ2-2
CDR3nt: TGTGCCAGCAGCTCAGGGGGCGCAAGGACCGGGGAGCTGTTTTTT
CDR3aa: CASSSGGARTGELFF

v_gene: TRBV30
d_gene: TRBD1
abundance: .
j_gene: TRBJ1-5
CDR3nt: TGTGCCTGGAGGCGGACAGGGGTGTCGGGTCAGCCCCAGCATTTT
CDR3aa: CAWRRTGVSGQPQHF

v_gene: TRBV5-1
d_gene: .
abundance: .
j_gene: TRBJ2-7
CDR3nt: TGCGCCAGCAGCCCTACAGGGACTACCTACGAGCAGTACTTC
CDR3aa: CASSPTGTTYEQYF

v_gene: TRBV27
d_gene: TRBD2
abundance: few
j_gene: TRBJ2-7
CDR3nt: TGTGCCAGCAGCCAGGGAGGGGCTGGATACTACGAGCAGTACTTC
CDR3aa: CASSQGGAGYYEQYF

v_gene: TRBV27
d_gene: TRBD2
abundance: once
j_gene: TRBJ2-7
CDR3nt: TGTGCCAGCAGTTCGCACCCCGCACTAGCGGGGGGGCTAATCTCCTACGAGCAGTACTTC
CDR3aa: CASSSHPALAGGLISYEQYF

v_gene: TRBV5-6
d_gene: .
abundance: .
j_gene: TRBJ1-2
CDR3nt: TGTGCCAGCAGCCTACCGGAGGTAGGCGGTGGCTACACCTTC
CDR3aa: CASSLPEVGGGYTF

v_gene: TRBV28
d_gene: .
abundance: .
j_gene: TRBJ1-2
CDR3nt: TGTGCCAGCAGTTGGGGGGGTAATGCGGCGTACTATGGCTACACCTTC
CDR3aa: CASSWGGNAAYYGYTF

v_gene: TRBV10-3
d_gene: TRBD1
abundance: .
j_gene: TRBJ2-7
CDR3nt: TGTGCCATCAGCTCAAACTGGGGACAGGGGCCTTCCTACGAGCAGTACTTC
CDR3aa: CAISSNWGQGPSYEQYF

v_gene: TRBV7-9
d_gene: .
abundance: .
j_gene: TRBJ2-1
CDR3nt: TGTGCCAGCAGTCTGGGGACACCTGACAATGAGCAGTTCTTC
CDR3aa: CASSLGTPDNEQFF

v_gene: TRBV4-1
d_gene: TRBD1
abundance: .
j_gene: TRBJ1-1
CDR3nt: TGCGCCAGCAGCCAAGATCGGACAGGGAAGTACACTGAAGCTTTCTTT
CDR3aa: CASSQDRTGKYTEAFF

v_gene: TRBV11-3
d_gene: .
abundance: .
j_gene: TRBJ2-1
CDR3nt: TGTGCCAGCAGCTTAGCGTCTGAGCAGTTCTTC
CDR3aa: CASSLASEQFF

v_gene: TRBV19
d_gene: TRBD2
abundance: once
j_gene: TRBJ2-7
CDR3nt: TGTGCCAGTAGTTCGAGACTAGCGGGGCGCTACGAGCAGTACTTC
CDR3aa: CASSSRLAGRYEQYF

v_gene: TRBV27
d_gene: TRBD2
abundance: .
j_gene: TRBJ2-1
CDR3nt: TGTGCCAGTCTAGGGGGCGGGGGGGTATACAATGAGCAGTTCTTC
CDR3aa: CASLGGGGVYNEQFF

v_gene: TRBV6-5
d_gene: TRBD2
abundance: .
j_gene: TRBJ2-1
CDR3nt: TGTGCCAGCAGTTACAGCGGGGTCCCCTACAATGAGCAGTTCTTC
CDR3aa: CASSYSGVPYNEQFF

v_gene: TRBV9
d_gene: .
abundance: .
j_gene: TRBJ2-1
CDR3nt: TGTGCCAGCAGCGCCTCGGGATTCTACAATGAGCAGTTCTTC
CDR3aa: CASSASGFYNEQFF

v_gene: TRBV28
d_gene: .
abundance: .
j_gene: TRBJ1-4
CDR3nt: TGTGCCAGCAGCGGCGGGGAAAAACTGTTTTTT
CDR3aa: CASSGGEKLFF

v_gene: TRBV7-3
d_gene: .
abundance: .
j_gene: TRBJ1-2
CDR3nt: TGTGCCAGCAGCTTAGGGGGCTCATCTGGCTACACCTTC
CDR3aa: CASSLGGSSGYTF

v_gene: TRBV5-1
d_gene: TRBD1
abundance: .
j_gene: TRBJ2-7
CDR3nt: TGCGCCAGCAGCCCGGGACAGACATCCTACGAGCAGTACTTC
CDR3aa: CASSPGQTSYEQYF